This entry lists 26 T cell receptor beta chains sequenced from one sample in a study of brain T cells in children with intractable seizures. Data came from immunoSEQ multiplex PCR; TCRdb stores just in-frame clones and leaves some out. The sample shows thousands of clones, roughly 73% of them seen only once. Surgery cases with the highest brain T cell transcript signatures were chosen for sequencing. The sample consisted of resected brain tissue, taken at surgery. The receptors here all came from a boy under three years old with tuberous sclerosis and intractable seizures.

The V and J genes are TRBV6-6 and TRBJ2-7; the D gene is possibly TRBD2 (5 bases). Germline loops: CDR1 MNHNY, CDR2 SVGAGI (reference sequence). V was pared by 10 bases and J by 3 bases, with 16 bases between. This CDR3 spans 13 amino acids. DNA for the CDR3: TGTGCCATCCGGACTGGGCCGAACTACGAGCAGTACTTC. It codes for CAIRTGPNYEQYF.

The chain joins TRBV5-4 to TRBJ1-1; D unresolved. The CDR3 length is 14 residues. V lost 0 bases and J lost 0, with 6 bases in between. Germline CDR1 is SGHNT and CDR2 is YYREEE (reference sequence). CDR3 DNA: TGTGCCAGCAGCTTGGAACAGATGAACACTGAAGCTTTCTTT. It is translated as CASSLEQMNTEAFF.

The gene calls are TRBV5-5 and TRBJ1-2, with 7 bases identical to TRBD1. Germline V gene lookup returns CDR1 SGHKS and CDR2 YYEKEE (reference sequence). The CDR3 extends over 14 amino acids. Unmatched junction bases numbered 9, after V lost 2 bases and J lost 8 bases. The CDR3 nucleotides read TGTGCCAGCAGCTTTAACAGGGGCGCCAGGGGCTACACCTTC. It is translated as CASSFNRGARGYTF.

This sequence joins TRBV13 and TRBJ2-7, with 8 bases matching TRBD1. J lost 6 bases, V lost 1 base, and 11 bases had no gene match. Germline lookup yields CDR1 PRHDT and CDR2 FYEKMQ (reference sequence). CDR3 length: 16 residues. The CDR3 DNA reads TGTGCCAGCAGCTTAGCGACAGGGGCCCCCAGTCCCGAGCAGTACTTC. It yields the protein CASSLATGAPSPEQYF.

The chain joins TRBV6-4 to TRBJ1-3, with TRBD1 matching 9 bases. Per the germline V gene, CDR1 is MRHNA and CDR2 is SNTAGT. This CDR3 is built from 20 residues. V lost 0 bases to trimming and J lost 0 bases; unmatched junction nucleotides: 12. CDR3 amino acids: CASSDSEGQGTKTSGNTIYF. CDR3 DNA sequence: TGTGCCAGCAGTGACTCGGAGGGACAGGGAACAAAAACCTCTGGAAACACCATATATTTT.

The chain employs TRBV21-1 and TRBJ2-2; TRBD1 reflects the table's D call only, with no check against the DNA. TRBV21-1 corresponds to a pseudogene. CDR3 length equals 16 residues. CDR3 in DNA: TGTGCCAGCAGCAAAAGGCGGGACAGGGACACCGGGGAGCTGTTTTTT. This encodes CASSKRRDRDTGELFF.

This clone was picked up one time. This chain joins TRBV10-1 and TRBJ2-3, with unresolved D. V lost 4 bases and J lost 0, with 11 bases in between. CDR1 and CDR2 (germline): WNHNN, SYGVQD (reference sequence). The CDR3 covers 15 residues. The chain's CDR3 is CASSGGSPSTDTQYF. The DNA for the CDR3 is TGCGCCAGCAGTGGTGGCTCCCCAAGCACAGATACGCAGTATTTT.

The chain carries TRBV5-1 and TRBJ2-2; D unclear. CDR3 length: 14 amino acids. Germline values: CDR1 SGHRS, CDR2 YFSETQ. The V end was cut by 0 bases, the J end by 7 bases, with 10 bases between. The CDR3: CASSLELADGELFF. For the CDR3, the DNA is TGCGCCAGCAGCTTGGAATTGGCGGACGGGGAGCTGTTTTTT.

The genes are TRBV6-5 and TRBJ1-2, with D maybe TRBD1 (5 bases). V lost 6 bases and J lost 5, with 7 bases in between. CDR1 MNHEY and CDR2 SVGAGI come from the germline V gene. The CDR3 length is 11 residues. The CDR3 loop reads CASRGGYGYTF. CDR3 nucleotides: TGTGCCAGCAGGGGGGGGTATGGCTACACCTTC.

The chain couples TRBV5-6 to TRBJ2-7, with D perhaps matching TRBD1 (6 bases). The germline gives CDR1 SGHDT, CDR2 YYEEEE. The CDR3 is 15 amino acids. V gave up 3 bases and J gave up 2 bases, with 15 bases separating them. Here the CDR3 reads CASSSSRGFTYEQYF. The CDR3 DNA sequence: TGTGCCAGCAGCTCTTCCAGGGGTTTTACCTACGAGCAGTACTTC.

The chain uses TRBV2 and TRBJ2-2; 7 bases are a match to TRBD1. Trimming at V came to 4 bases and at J to 5 bases, leaving 7 bases not matched to a gene. The germline gives CDR1 SNHLY, CDR2 FYNNEI. There are 15 residues in the CDR3. In nucleotides, the CDR3 is TGTGCCAGCAGTGGGAACAGGGGTGGGACCGGGGAGCTGTTTTTT. It translates to CASSGNRGGTGELFF.

This clone was counted between two and nine times. V is TRBV6-1 and J is TRBJ1-2; a possible D gene is TRBD1 (5 bases). Trimming removed 6 bases at V and 6 bases at J, with 8 bases between. The CDR3 is 11 amino acids. Germline CDR1 is MNHNS and CDR2 is SASEGT. The CDR3, as DNA: TGTGCCAGCAGGACAGTTGATGGCTACACCTTC. Amino acid sequence: CASRTVDGYTF.

The chain combines TRBV14 with TRBJ2-7, with D possibly matching TRBD1 (5 bases). The CDR3 covers 13 residues. From germline, CDR1 is SGHDN and CDR2 FVKESK. Trimming took off 3 bases at V and 2 bases at J, with 8 bases between the two ends. For the CDR3, the DNA is TGTGCCAGCAGCCACACAGGAACCTACGAGCAGTACTTC. Its translation: CASSHTGTYEQYF. Full variable domain (rest looked up from reference TRBV14 and TRBJ2-7): EAGVTQFPSHSVIEKGQTVTLRCDPISGHDNLYWYRRVMGKEIKFLLHFVKESKQDESGMPNNRFLAERTGGTYSTLKVQPAELEDSGVYFCASSHTGTYEQYFGPGTRLTVT.

The rearrangement uses TRBV21-1 and TRBJ1-1; the D segment call TRBD1 is taken from the table without a DNA check. TRBV21-1 represents a pseudogene. The CDR3 contains 18 residues. The CDR3 spells CASSPKRDRGTGGTEAFF. The CDR3, as DNA: TGTGCCAGCAGCCCCAAACGGGACAGGGGGACCGGGGGCACTGAAGCTTTCTTT.

This chain uses TRBV6-1 with TRBJ2-1, with TRBD1 matching 7 bases. This CDR3 region has 16 residues. CDR1 is MNHNS and CDR2 is SASEGT in the germline V gene. V lost 4 bases, J lost 4 bases, and 10 bases stayed unmatched. The CDR3 spells CASSAGRDSLYNEQFF. CDR3 nucleotide sequence: TGTGCCAGCAGTGCGGGCCGGGACAGCCTATACAATGAGCAGTTCTTC.

The chain recombines TRBV10-2 with TRBJ2-7; a weak D match, TRBD2 (5 bases). The CDR3 is made up of 14 amino acids. V lost 5 bases and J 5 bases, leaving 16 bases between the germline ends. Germline lookup yields CDR1 WSHSY and CDR2 SAAADI. The CDR3 nucleotides read TGCGCCAGCAGTCACGGACTCAGGAAAAACGAGCAGTACTTC. Translated: CASSHGLRKNEQYF.

The chain recombines TRBV6-6 with TRBJ1-2; possibly TRBD1 for D (5 bases). V was cut by 10 bases and J by 6 bases, with 12 bases left in between. The CDR3 extends over 11 amino acids. Looked up from germline, CDR1 is MNHNY and CDR2 is SVGAGI (reference sequence). The CDR3 nucleotides are TGTGCCATCAGGGTTCCGGATGGCTACACCTTC. Protein sequence: CAIRVPDGYTF.

The gene calls are TRBV7-9 and TRBJ1-1; D not resolved. The CDR3 spans 14 residues. V lost 0 bases, J lost 1 base, and 6 bases lay in between. The V gene's germline CDR1 is SEHNR and CDR2 FQNEAQ (reference sequence). CDR3 loop: CASSLATPNTEAFF. DNA of the CDR3: TGTGCCAGCAGCTTAGCGACACCGAACACTGAAGCTTTCTTT.

V gene TRBV29-1 combines with J gene TRBJ2-3; D is perhaps TRBD1 (5 bases). Per the germline V gene, CDR1 is SQVTM and CDR2 is ANQGSEA. This CDR3 has 12 residues. V lost 4 bases and J lost 2, with 7 bases in between. The CDR3 is CSVARATDTQYF. The CDR3 nucleotides read TGCAGCGTTGCCAGGGCCACAGATACGCAGTATTTT.

This clone was detected a few times. This chain connects TRBV7-9 to TRBJ1-3; the match to TRBD1 covers 7 bases. The CDR3 length is 15 residues. The V gene's germline CDR1 is SEHNR and CDR2 FQNEAQ (reference sequence). Unmatched junction bases numbered 3, after V lost 1 base and J lost 3 bases. CDR3 coding DNA: TGTGCCAGCAGCTTAGTGGCAGGGGGTGGAAACACCATATATTTT. Protein product: CASSLVAGGGNTIYF.

The count of this clone is one. The chain links TRBV11-2 to TRBJ2-3; D may be TRBD2 (6 bases). Trimming removed 2 bases from V and 5 bases from J, with 8 bases in between. The germline V gene has CDR1 SGHAT and CDR2 FQNNGV. This CDR3 region has 13 residues. For the CDR3, the DNA is TGTGCCAGCAGCTTATGGGGGGAAGATACGCAGTATTTT. Translation gives CASSLWGEDTQYF.

The chain couples TRBV7-2 to TRBJ2-1, with D tentatively TRBD2 (5 bases). This CDR3 has 15 amino acids. V was cut by 1 base and J by 0 bases, with 7 bases left in between. Germline V gene lookup returns CDR1 SGHTA and CDR2 FQGNSA. CDR3 in DNA: TGTGCCAGCAGCTTAGGACTATCCTCCTACAATGAGCAGTTCTTC. Translating it yields CASSLGLSSYNEQFF.

This clone has just a few counts. The CDR3 protein is CASSAGPGETQYF. The CDR3 nucleotides are TGTGCCAGCAGCGCCGGTCCGGGGGAAACTCAGTACTTC. J is TRBJ2-4 and V is TRBV7-3; the D gene is possibly TRBD2 (6 bases). This CDR3 is built from 13 residues. From germline, CDR1 is SGHTA and CDR2 FQGTGA. V was shortened by 5 bases and J by 12 bases, with 17 bases between the two germline ends.

The chain combines TRBV28 with TRBJ1-2, with TRBD1 identical over 8 bases. Looked up from germline, CDR1 is MDHEN and CDR2 is SYDVKM. Germline trimming cut 5 bases from V and 4 bases from J; bases unmatched to any gene: 6. The CDR3 totals 14 residues. CDR3 region: CASSPPGQVYGYTF. The CDR3 DNA sequence: TGTGCCAGCAGTCCACCGGGACAGGTCTATGGCTACACCTTC.

This clone has only a few counts. CDR3 coding DNA: TGTGCCTGGAGTCGTCCATGGACTGGAAACACCATATATTTT. Translated: CAWSRPWTGNTIYF. This rearrangement joins TRBV30 to TRBJ1-3; D gene ambiguous. V lost 2 bases and J lost 2, with 10 bases in between. There are 14 residues in the CDR3. The germline gives CDR1 GTSNPN, CDR2 SVGIG (reference sequence).

The chain couples TRBV19 to TRBJ2-7; 7 nucleotides match TRBD1. V was pared by 5 bases and J by 2 bases, with 6 bases of the junction left unmatched. Germline loops: CDR1 LNHDA, CDR2 SQIVND (reference sequence). This CDR3 spans 14 amino acids. Here the CDR3 DNA reads TGTGCCAGTAGTGTGACAGGGCTCCCCTACGAGCAGTACTTC. Translated, it gives CASSVTGLPYEQYF.